This T cell receptor (beta chain) was documented in a study of blood T cell repertoires in COVID-19 (dated by TCRdb to 2018 to 2021). Regarding the complete study: Samples from collaborators originated in the United States, Italy and Spain and spanned both the acute and convalescent phases of COVID-19. The material from the prospective study consisted of cDNA or gDNA derived from T cells, B-cell-depleted T cells, or PBMCs. The dataset comprised deeply sampled blood TCRbeta repertoires from subjects exposed to, actively infected with, or recovered from COVID-19. The repertoires were made available in a free public database intended to serve as a resource for research on the immune response to SARS-CoV-2. Samples came from the ongoing ImmuneRACE study (first 160 participants) plus 1,254 subjects from 6 global collaborators. Nearly every sample came with metadata listing a de-identified subject ID, COVID-19 status, age in years and sex. Where available, HLA class I and class II types were obtained from metadata supplied by the sample provider rather than from assay-based typing.

CDR1 LNHDA and CDR2 SQIVND are derived from the germline V gene (reference sequence). V trim: 4 bases; J trim: 3 bases; unmatched bases: 9. The CDR3 covers 15 residues, taking in both the cysteine and the phenylalanine. Kept here is only the CDR3 DNA, which spans 45 bases and is read in frame from base 1. Whole blood was collected in K2EDTA tubes by collaborating institutions according to the institutions' own protocols. For TCRbeta analysis, collaborators shipped samples in one of three forms: frozen whole blood, isolated PBMCs, or DNA extracted from either of those sample types. General findings and caveats noted by the study authors: Clinical and demographic metadata were provided uncurated, with the amount varying by source and participant.

Of note for this clone: Its antigen remains undetermined. No base quality values were provided; no much bigger clone lies one nucleotide off.

TCRbeta CDR3 regions were amplified from genomic DNA using the immunoSEQ Assay, a bias-controlled multiplex PCR. The source study handled its data this way. Within the assay, amplification of reference gene primers was used to estimate how many nucleated cells each sample contained. Sequence reads were collapsed and filtered to measure the absolute abundance of every unique TCRbeta CDR3 rearrangement. For each sample, productive Simpson clonality was calculated as the square root of Simpson's diversity index over productive rearrangements. TCRdb's version of the immuneACCESS table is confined to in-frame rearrangements and falls short of the full clone set. An unresolved V gene accounts for under half of the shortfall where checked; the remainder is of unknown origin. For V, J and clone size, that table is used; D and trimming come from the DNA. This sample holds 50,000 to 60,000 clones; 85% to 90% were observed only once. The top ten hold over 25% of the sample.

The source material was peripheral blood. The receptor was isolated from a human donor in a cohort sampled during active COVID-19. The sequence joins TRBV19 to TRBJ2-7; 7 of the junction bases match TRBD1. The DNA sequence is TGTGCCAGTAGTAACCAGGGACAGAGCCACTACGAGCAGTACTTC. It encodes CASSNQGQSHYEQYF.